This is a list of T cell receptor beta chains from one sample in a study of low-dose radiotherapy and immunotherapy resistance in tumors. TCRdb called the reads again in MiXCR, with one record for every CDR3 protein. This repertoire shows approximately 90,000 distinct CDR3 sequences, about 18% found once; its top ten account for roughly 2.8%. This specimen consisted of PBMCs, obtained before treatment. The receptors derive from a male donor with prostate cancer. CDR3s leave out the opening cysteine and the closing phenylalanine or tryptophan. Fields, in order: J gene, V gene, CDR3 protein.

J: TRBJ2-5
V: TRBV29-1
CDR3: SVEGGTEETQY

J: TRBJ1-6
V: TRBV6-1
CDR3: ASSGTAGSYNSPLH

J: TRBJ2-1
V: TRBV5-8
CDR3: ASSFQTHYYSYNEQF

J: TRBJ2-5
V: TRBV5-5
CDR3: ASSPLGGVAETQY

J: TRBJ2-1
V: TRBV7-9
CDR3: ASSHRGRLPNQQF

J: TRBJ2-2
V: TRBV7-2
CDR3: ASSSITGFTGELF

J: TRBJ1-4
V: TRBV21-1
CDR3: ASSKTKGKNEKLF

J: TRBJ2-1
V: TRBV5-5
CDR3: ASSLDLGNEQF

J: TRBJ2-1
V: TRBV2
CDR3: ASRVLAGGGNEQF

J: TRBJ2-1
V: TRBV15
CDR3: ATSRDLASGGVGEQF

J: TRBJ2-6
V: TRBV24-1
CDR3: ATSDGQGASGANVLT

J: TRBJ2-7
V: TRBV29-1
CDR3: SVVTSGYEQY

J: TRBJ2-1
V: TRBV7-3
CDR3: ASSVTGTGTYNEQF

J: TRBJ1-1
V: TRBV10-3
CDR3: AISDEGTANTEAF

J: TRBJ2-5
V: TRBV3-1
CDR3: ASSPGGGVETQY

J: TRBJ2-7
V: TRBV6-5
CDR3: ASSLGGVNEQY

J: TRBJ1-4
V: TRBV7-6
CDR3: ASSPHPRWTEKLF

J: TRBJ1-2
V: TRBV5-8
CDR3: ASSLLNNYGYT

J: TRBJ2-6
V: TRBV29-1
CDR3: SVRVRDRGSGANVLT

J: TRBJ1-4
V: TRBV30
CDR3: AWSPGRGWGEKLF

J: TRBJ2-1
V: TRBV18
CDR3: ASSLSSGSSYNEQF

J: TRBJ2-5
V: TRBV2
CDR3: ASSGPAGGRTQY

J: TRBJ2-1
V: TRBV14
CDR3: ASSQGGELSYNEQF

J: TRBJ1-1
V: TRBV12-3/TRBV12-4
CDR3: ASRAALGWTGGTEAF

J: TRBJ2-5
V: TRBV18
CDR3: ASSAGPRQETQY

J: TRBJ1-5
V: TRBV6-5
CDR3: ASSWGGQNQPQH

J: TRBJ1-5
V: TRBV6-2/TRBV6-3
CDR3: ASSYSVTGSDQPQH

J: TRBJ2-6
V: TRBV7-2
CDR3: ASSLNSGANVLT

J: TRBJ1-2
V: TRBV6-5
CDR3: ASSYAWDRANYGYT

J: TRBJ1-3
V: TRBV7-2
CDR3: ASSFEYSGNTIY

J: TRBJ2-7
V: TRBV5-1
CDR3: ASSIEVAYEQY

J: TRBJ2-3
V: TRBV9
CDR3: ASSVASSTDTQY

J: TRBJ2-7
V: TRBV20-1
CDR3: SARGRNSYEQY

J: TRBJ1-5
V: TRBV28
CDR3: ASSLYRAGQPQH

J: TRBJ2-3
V: TRBV6-8
CDR3: ASSKGDTQY

J: TRBJ2-1
V: TRBV20-1
CDR3: SERLAGAHNEQF

J: TRBJ2-2
V: TRBV5-1
CDR3: ASSLVGGELF

J: TRBJ1-2
V: TRBV6-6
CDR3: ASFQTGFSNYGYT

J: TRBJ1-6
V: TRBV6-6
CDR3: ASSYSADNSPLH

J: TRBJ1-6
V: TRBV20-1
CDR3: SAIQGSTDSPLH

J: TRBJ1-5
V: TRBV19
CDR3: ASSGGRYNQPQH

J: TRBJ2-1
V: TRBV7-8
CDR3: ASSLDRGSYNEQF

J: TRBJ1-1
V: TRBV24-1
CDR3: ATSVTYQGTEAF

J: TRBJ2-7
V: TRBV6-5
CDR3: ASSYGTSGNTYEQY

J: TRBJ2-7
V: TRBV6-2/TRBV6-3
CDR3: ASRIRTGDSYEQY

J: TRBJ2-4
V: TRBV20-1
CDR3: SARGRSTVKNIQY